The clone carrying this T cell receptor beta chain appeared a single time. What it binds is not known. The data derive from a study of T cell responses to AZD1222 COVID-19 vaccine. Study overall: Second-dose timings of about 4 or about 12 weeks were pooled.

Study-level findings and limits: CD4 TCRs linked to vaccination spanned spike, dominating at 160-218 and 743-854.

This table comes from immunoSEQ multiplex PCR, and its TCRdb copy is limited to in-frame clones, with some not included. This table has approximately 90,000 clones, roughly nine tenths appearing once. The junction had 8 bases not matched to a gene; V was cut back by 6 bases and J by 0 bases. Germline CDR1 reads MDHEN; CDR2 reads SYDVKM. There are 15 residues in the CDR3. This chain links TRBV28 with TRBJ2-7; 7 bases are a match to TRBD2. This specimen was peripheral blood, taken on day 0 of AZD1222 vaccination. The sequence came from an adult in good health. DNA of the CDR3: TGTGCCAGCAGCCTTACTAGCGCGAGCTCCTACGAGCAGTACTTC. This codes for CASSLTSASSYEQYF.